Following are 15 T cell receptor beta chains from one sample sequenced in a study of blood T cell repertoires in COVID-19. Sequenced by immunoSEQ multiplex PCR; TCRdb stores in-frame clones only, minus some. The table includes around 190,000 clones, about 80% detected once. Input material: peripheral blood. Every receptor here comes from a human donor in a cohort sampled during active COVID-19.

This clone appeared once. The rearrangement links TRBV6-1 to TRBJ1-5; no firm D call. This CDR3 has 15 residues. The germline V gene encodes CDR1 MNHNS and CDR2 SASEGT. Trimming pared 2 bases from V and 4 bases from J, leaving 12 bases between. In DNA form, the CDR3 reads TGTGCCAGCAGTGAATGGGCAGGTCAAAATCAGCCCCAGCATTTT. It encodes CASSEWAGQNQPQHF.

This chain joins TRBV9 and TRBJ1-1; D possibly corresponds to TRBD1 (5 bases). Trimming took off 4 bases at V and 6 bases at J, with 19 bases between the two ends. Germline loops: CDR1 SGDLS, CDR2 YYNGEE. The CDR3 consists of 15 residues. Written as DNA, the CDR3 is TGTGCCAGCAGCATGGGCCCGGGGGACGGGGCTGAAGCTTTCTTT. Protein sequence: CASSMGPGDGAEAFF.

The J gene is TRBJ2-1, the V gene TRBV27; possible D gene TRBD1, 6 bases. The CDR3 is 14 residues long. V dropped 8 bases and J dropped 3 bases, with 14 bases sitting between them. Germline-derived CDR1 and CDR2 are MNHEY and SMNVEV (reference sequence). CDR3 DNA: TGTGCCAGCCCGGGACACTCTCTCTACAATGAGCAGTTCTTC. It encodes CASPGHSLYNEQFF.

As DNA, the CDR3 is TGTGCCAGCAGCTGGGAGGCAGGGGGTATCTCTGGGGCCAACGTCCTGACTTTC. Protein sequence: CASSWEAGGISGANVLTF. The genes are TRBV7-3 and TRBJ2-6; D perhaps matches TRBD1 (7 bases). This CDR3 is 18 amino acids long. From germline, CDR1 is SGHTA and CDR2 FQGTGA. Deletions cut 4 bases from V and 0 bases from J, with 16 bases between.

This chain uses TRBV15 with TRBJ2-2; 9 bases match TRBD1. Germline assignment: CDR1 LNHNV and CDR2 YYDKDF (reference sequence). This CDR3 comprises 16 residues. V lost 0 bases, J lost 7 bases, and 6 bases stayed unmatched. This CDR3 is CATSRDAGQGNGELFF. In DNA, the CDR3 is TGTGCCACCAGCAGAGATGCGGGACAGGGCAACGGGGAGCTGTTTTTT.

The chain combines TRBV19 with TRBJ1-4; no definite D call. Germline-derived CDR1 and CDR2 are LNHDA and SQIVND (reference sequence). The CDR3 consists of 16 residues. V lost 11 bases, J lost 7 bases, and 26 bases lay in between. Here the CDR3 DNA reads TGTGCCGCTAGTTCGGGGAGTGTCGAGGAAGGTGAAAAACTGTTTTTT. This encodes CAASSGSVEEGEKLFF. The full variable domain, its missing parts supplied by reference TRBV19 and TRBJ1-4, is DGGITQSPKYLFRKEGQNVTLSCEQNLNHDAMYWYRQDPGQGLRLIYYSQIVNDFQKGDIAEGYSVSREKKESFPLTVTSAQKNPTAFYLCAASSGSVEEGEKLFFGSGTQLSVL.

The CDR3 sequence: CASSQNSGGPDTQYF. Here the CDR3 DNA reads TGTGCCAGCAGCCAAAATAGCGGGGGGCCAGATACGCAGTATTTT. The chain has TRBV4-2 and TRBJ2-3; TRBD2 aligns across 10 bases. V trimming: 2 bases; J trimming: 4 bases; junction bases outside the gene matches: 3. The germline V gene has CDR1 LGHNA and CDR2 YNFKEQ. The CDR3 is 15 amino acids.

The CDR3 here is CAIGRLNTEAFF. CDR3 coding DNA: TGTGCCATCGGGCGTCTGAACACTGAAGCTTTCTTT. The V and J genes are TRBV10-3 and TRBJ1-1; D gene unclear. The germline V gene has CDR1 ENHRY and CDR2 SYGVKD. CDR3 length: 12 amino acids. Deletions cut 8 bases from V and 0 bases from J, with 7 bases between.

The chain couples TRBV6-5 to TRBJ1-1; 7 bases map to TRBD1. With V trimmed by 5 bases and J by 7 bases, 4 bases remained unmatched. CDR3 length equals 12 residues. CDR1 and CDR2 from the germline V gene are MNHEY and SVGAGI. CDR3 amino acids: CASSPDRFEAFF. In DNA form, the CDR3 reads TGTGCCAGCAGTCCGGACAGGTTTGAAGCTTTCTTT.

The gene calls are TRBV19 and TRBJ2-1; D is ambiguous. The V end was cut by 0 bases, the J end by 6 bases, with 6 bases between. The germline gives CDR1 LNHDA, CDR2 SQIVND (reference sequence). The CDR3 is 13 residues long. CDR3 nucleotides: TGTGCCAGTAGTATAGATCCCGGCAATGAGCAGTTCTTC. Translating it yields CASSIDPGNEQFF.

This clone has just one count. The rearrangement links TRBV5-6 to TRBJ2-7; 15 bases align to TRBD2. There are 14 residues in the CDR3. The germline V gene encodes CDR1 SGHDT and CDR2 YYEEEE. J lost 5 bases, V lost 4 bases, and 1 base had no gene match. This chain's CDR3 is CASSGLAGGNEQYF. DNA of the CDR3: TGTGCCAGCAGCGGACTAGCGGGGGGGAACGAGCAGTACTTC.

The DNA of the CDR3 is TGTGCCCACGGGGGGGCTGATCCTAACCCGGAACTATACGAGCAGTACTTC. Amino acid sequence: CAHGGADPNPELYEQYF. V and J are TRBV25-1 and TRBJ2-7; 8 positions match TRBD2. CDR1 MGHDK and CDR2 SYGVNS come from the germline V gene. The CDR3 consists of 17 residues. Unmatched junction bases numbered 22, after V lost 11 bases and J lost 4 bases.

The chain carries TRBV6-5 and TRBJ1-5; no clear D gene. The ends were cut back, 6 bases at V and 4 bases at J, with 7 bases in the middle. Germline V gene data show CDR1 as MNHEY and CDR2 as SVGAGI. The CDR3 is made up of 12 amino acids. This chain's CDR3 is CASSGGNQPQHF. CDR3 in DNA: TGTGCCAGCAGCGGCGGGAATCAGCCCCAGCATTTT.

The chain joins TRBV5-1 to TRBJ2-4; maybe TRBD1 (6 bases). CDR1 and CDR2 (germline): SGHRS, YFSETQ. The CDR3 has 13 residues. Trimming removed 1 base from V and 14 bases from J, with 16 bases in between. CDR3 region: CASSLNRDTEEYF. The CDR3 nucleotides read TGCGCCAGCAGCTTGAACCGGGACACGGAGGAGTACTTC.

CDR3 protein: CSAPGVGYTF. DNA of the CDR3: TGCAGTGCCCCAGGGGTTGGCTACACCTTC. V gene TRBV20-1 combines with J gene TRBJ1-2; weak D call: TRBD1 (6 bases). Germline V gene sequence: CDR1 DFQATT, CDR2 SNEGSKA (reference sequence). The CDR3 sequence is 10 residues long. The V gene lost 6 bases and the J gene lost 7 bases, with 9 bases spanning the gap.